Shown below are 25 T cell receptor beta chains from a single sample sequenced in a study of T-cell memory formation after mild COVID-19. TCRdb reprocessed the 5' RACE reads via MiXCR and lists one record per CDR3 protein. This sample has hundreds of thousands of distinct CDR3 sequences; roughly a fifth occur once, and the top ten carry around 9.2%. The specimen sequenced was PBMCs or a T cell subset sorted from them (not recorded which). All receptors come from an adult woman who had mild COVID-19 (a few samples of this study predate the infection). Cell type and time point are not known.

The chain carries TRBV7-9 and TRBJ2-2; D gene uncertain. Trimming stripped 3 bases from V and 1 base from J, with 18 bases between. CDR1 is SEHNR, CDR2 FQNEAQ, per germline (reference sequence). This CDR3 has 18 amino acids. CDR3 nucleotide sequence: TGTGCCAGCAGCTTTGAGTCGGGTCGGTCCCGGAACACCGGGGAGCTGTTTTTT. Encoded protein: CASSFESGRSRNTGELFF.

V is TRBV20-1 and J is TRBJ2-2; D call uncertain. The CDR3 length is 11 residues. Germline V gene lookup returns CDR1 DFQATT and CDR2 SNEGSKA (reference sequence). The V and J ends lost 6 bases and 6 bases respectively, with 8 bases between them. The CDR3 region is CSAPYAGELFF. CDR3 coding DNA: TGCAGTGCCCCCTACGCCGGGGAGCTGTTTTTT.

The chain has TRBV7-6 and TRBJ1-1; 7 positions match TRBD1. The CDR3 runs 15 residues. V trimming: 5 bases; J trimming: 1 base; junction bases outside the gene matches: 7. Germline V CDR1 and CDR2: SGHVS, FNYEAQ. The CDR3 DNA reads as TGTGCCAGCAGCACCCGGACAGGAGAGAACACTGAAGCTTTCTTT. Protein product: CASSTRTGENTEAFF.

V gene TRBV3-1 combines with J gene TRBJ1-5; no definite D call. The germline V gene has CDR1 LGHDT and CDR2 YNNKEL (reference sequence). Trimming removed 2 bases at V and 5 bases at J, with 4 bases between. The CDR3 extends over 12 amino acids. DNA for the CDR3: TGTGCCAGCAGCCAAACCGATCAGCCCCAGCATTTT. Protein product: CASSQTDQPQHF.

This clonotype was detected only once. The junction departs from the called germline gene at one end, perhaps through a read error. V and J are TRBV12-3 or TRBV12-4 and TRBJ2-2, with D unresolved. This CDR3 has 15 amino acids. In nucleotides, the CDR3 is TGTGACAGCAGTTTAAGGCAGGCGAACACCGGGGAGCTGTTTTTT. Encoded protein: CDSSLRQANTGELFF.

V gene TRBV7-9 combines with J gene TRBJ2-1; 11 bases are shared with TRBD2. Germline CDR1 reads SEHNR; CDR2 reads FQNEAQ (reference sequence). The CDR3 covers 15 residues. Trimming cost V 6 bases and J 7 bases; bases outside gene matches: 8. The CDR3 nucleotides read TGTGCCAGCAGGCGAGGACTAGCGGGCGGGAATGAGCAGTTCTTC. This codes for CASRRGLAGGNEQFF. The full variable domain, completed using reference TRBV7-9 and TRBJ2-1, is DTGVSQNPRHKITKRGQNVTFRCDPISEHNRLYWYRQTLGQGPEFLTYFQNEAQLEKSRLLSDRFSAERPKGSFSTLEIQRTEQGDSAMYLCASRRGLAGGNEQFFGPGTRLTVL.

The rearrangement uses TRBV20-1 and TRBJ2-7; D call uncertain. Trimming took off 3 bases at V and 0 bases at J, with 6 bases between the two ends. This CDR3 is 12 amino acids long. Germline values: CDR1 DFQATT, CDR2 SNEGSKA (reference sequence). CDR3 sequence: CSASDLSYEQYF. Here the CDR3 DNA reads TGCAGTGCTAGTGATCTCTCCTACGAGCAGTACTTC.

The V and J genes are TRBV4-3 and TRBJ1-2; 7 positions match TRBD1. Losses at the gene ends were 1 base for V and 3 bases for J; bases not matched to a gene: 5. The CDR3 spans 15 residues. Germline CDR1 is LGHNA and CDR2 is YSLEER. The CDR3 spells CASSQGTGVYYGYTF. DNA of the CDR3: TGCGCCAGCAGCCAAGGGACAGGAGTGTACTATGGCTACACCTTC.

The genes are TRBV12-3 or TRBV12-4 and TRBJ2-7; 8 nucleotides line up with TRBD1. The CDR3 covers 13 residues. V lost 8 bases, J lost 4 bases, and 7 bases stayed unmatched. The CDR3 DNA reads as TGTGCCAGCGAACGACAGGGGTCGTACGAGCAGTACTTC. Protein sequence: CASERQGSYEQYF.

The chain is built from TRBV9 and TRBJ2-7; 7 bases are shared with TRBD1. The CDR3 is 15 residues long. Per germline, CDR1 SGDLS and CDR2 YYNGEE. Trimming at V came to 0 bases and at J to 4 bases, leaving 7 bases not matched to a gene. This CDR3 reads CASSVGQGLGYEQYF. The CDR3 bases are TGTGCCAGCAGCGTAGGACAGGGCCTTGGTTACGAGCAGTACTTC.

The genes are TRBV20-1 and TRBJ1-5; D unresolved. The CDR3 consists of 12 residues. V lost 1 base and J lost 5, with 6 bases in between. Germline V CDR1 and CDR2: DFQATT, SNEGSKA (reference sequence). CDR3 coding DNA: TGCAGTGCTAGAGGTTTGGATCAGCCCCAGCATTTT. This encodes CSARGLDQPQHF.

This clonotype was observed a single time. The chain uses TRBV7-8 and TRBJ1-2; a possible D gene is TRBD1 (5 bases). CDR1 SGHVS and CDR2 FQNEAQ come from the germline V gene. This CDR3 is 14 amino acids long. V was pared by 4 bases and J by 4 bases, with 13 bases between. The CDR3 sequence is CASSSHRGGYGYTF. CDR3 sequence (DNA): TGTGCCAGCAGCTCCCACCGGGGGGGCTATGGCTACACCTTC. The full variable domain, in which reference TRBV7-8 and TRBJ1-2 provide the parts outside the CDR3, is GAGVSQSPRYKVAKRGQDVALRCDPISGHVSLFWYQQALGQGPEFLTYFQNEAQLDKSGLPSDRFFAERPEGSVSTLKIQRTQQEDSAVYLCASSSHRGGYGYTFGSGTRLTVV.

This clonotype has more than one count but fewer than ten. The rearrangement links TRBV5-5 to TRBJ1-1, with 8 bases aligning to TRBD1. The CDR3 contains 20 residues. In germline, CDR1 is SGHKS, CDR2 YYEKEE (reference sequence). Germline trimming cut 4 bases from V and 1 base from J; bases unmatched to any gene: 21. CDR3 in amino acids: CASSPYGQGTSLLWNTEAFF. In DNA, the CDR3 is TGTGCCAGCAGCCCCTATGGACAGGGAACATCACTCCTTTGGAACACTGAAGCTTTCTTT.

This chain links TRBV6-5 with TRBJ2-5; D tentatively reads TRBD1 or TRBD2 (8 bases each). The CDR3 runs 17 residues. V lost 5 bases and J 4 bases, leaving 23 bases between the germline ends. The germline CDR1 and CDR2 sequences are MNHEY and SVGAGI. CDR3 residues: CASSRREGTGAGETQYF. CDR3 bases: TGTGCCAGCAGTCGTCGGGAGGGGACAGGTGCGGGAGAGACCCAGTACTTC.

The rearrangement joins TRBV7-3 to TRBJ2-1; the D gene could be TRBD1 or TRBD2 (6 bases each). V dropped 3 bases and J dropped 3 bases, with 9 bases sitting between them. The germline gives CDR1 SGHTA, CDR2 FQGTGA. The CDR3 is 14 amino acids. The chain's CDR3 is CASSFGGDYNEQFF. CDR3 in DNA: TGTGCCAGCAGCTTCGGGGGCGACTACAATGAGCAGTTCTTC.

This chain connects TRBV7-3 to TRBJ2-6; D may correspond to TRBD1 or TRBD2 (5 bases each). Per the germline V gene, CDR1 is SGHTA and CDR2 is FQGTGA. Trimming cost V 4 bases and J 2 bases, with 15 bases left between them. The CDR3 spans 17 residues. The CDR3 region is CASSSSARGAGANVLTF. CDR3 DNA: TGTGCCAGCAGCTCCTCGGCGCGAGGGGCTGGGGCCAACGTCCTGACTTTC.

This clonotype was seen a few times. The CDR3 DNA is TGTGCCAGCAGTCCTAGCTGGTCTGGTAATGAAGCTTTCTTT. Translated: CASSPSWSGNEAFF. V gene TRBV12-3 or TRBV12-4 combines with J gene TRBJ1-1; no clear D. V lost 5 bases and J 7 bases, leaving 17 bases between the germline ends. The CDR3 has 14 amino acids.

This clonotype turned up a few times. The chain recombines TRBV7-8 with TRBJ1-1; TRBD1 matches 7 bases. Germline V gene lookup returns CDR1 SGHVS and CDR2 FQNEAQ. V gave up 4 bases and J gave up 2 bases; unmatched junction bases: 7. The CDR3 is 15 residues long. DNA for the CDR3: TGTGCCAGCAGCTCACGACAGGGCTTTAACACTGAAGCTTTCTTT. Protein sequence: CASSSRQGFNTEAFF.

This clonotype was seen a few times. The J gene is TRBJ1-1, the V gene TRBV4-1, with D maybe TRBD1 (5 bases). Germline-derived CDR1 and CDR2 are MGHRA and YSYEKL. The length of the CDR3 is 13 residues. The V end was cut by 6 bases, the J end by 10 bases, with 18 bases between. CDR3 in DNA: TGCGCCAGCAGGGACTGGGGACGACAGTCAGCTTTCTTT. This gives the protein CASRDWGRQSAFF.

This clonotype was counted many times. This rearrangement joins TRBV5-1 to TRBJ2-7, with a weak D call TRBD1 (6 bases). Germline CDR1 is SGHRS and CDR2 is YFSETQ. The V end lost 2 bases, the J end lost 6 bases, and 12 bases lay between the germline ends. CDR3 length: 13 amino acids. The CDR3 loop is CASSFRGQSEQYF. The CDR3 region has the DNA TGCGCCAGCAGCTTCCGCGGACAGTCCGAGCAGTACTTC.

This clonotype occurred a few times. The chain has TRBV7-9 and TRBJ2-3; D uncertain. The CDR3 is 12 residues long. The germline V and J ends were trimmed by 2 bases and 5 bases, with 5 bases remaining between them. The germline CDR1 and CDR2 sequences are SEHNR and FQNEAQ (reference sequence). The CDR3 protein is CASSLIGDTQYF. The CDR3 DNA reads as TGTGCCAGCAGCTTAATAGGAGATACGCAGTATTTT.

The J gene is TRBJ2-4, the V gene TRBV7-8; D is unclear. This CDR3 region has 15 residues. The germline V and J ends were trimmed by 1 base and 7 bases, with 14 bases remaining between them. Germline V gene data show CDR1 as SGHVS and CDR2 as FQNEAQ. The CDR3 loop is CASSLVAGIDNIQYF. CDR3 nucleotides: TGTGCCAGCAGCTTAGTCGCTGGGATCGACAACATTCAGTACTTC.

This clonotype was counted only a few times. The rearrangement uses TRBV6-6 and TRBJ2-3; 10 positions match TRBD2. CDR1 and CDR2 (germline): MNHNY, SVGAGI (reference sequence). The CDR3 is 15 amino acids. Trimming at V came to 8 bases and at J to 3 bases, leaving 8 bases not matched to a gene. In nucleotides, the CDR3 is TGTGCCAGCCAACAGCGGGAGGGGCGGACAGATACGCAGTATTTT. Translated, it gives CASQQREGRTDTQYF.

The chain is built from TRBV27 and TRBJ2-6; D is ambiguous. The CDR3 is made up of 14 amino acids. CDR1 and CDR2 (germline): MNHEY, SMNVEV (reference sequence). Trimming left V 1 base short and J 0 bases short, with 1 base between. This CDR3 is CASSLFSGANVLTF. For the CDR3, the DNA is TGTGCCAGCAGTTTATTCTCTGGGGCCAACGTCCTGACTTTC. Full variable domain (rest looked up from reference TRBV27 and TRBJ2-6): EAQVTQNPRYLITVTGKKLTVTCSQNMNHEYMSWYRQDPGLGLRQIYYSMNVEVTDKGDVPEGYKVSRKEKRNFPLILESPSPNQTSLYFCASSLFSGANVLTFGAGSRLTVL.

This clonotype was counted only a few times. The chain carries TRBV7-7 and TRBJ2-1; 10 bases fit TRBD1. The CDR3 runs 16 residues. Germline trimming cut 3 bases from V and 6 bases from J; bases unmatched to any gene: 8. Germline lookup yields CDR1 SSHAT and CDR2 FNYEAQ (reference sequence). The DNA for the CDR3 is TGTGCCAGCAGCTTGGGGACAGGGGAGACAATCAATGAGCAGTTCTTC. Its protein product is CASSLGTGETINEQFF.